The rows below give T cell receptor beta chains drawn from one sample of a study of post-analysis software for immune sequencing data. MiXCR was run by TCRdb on the PCR reads, yielding one entry per CDR3 protein. The table includes 700,000 to 900,000 distinct CDR3 sequences, just over 45% detected once. Sequenced: blood. The receptors were gathered from a girl aged 5 to 17 with multiple sclerosis. Each CDR3 is given with its conserved first and last residue. A D gene is named only where the DNA matches it firmly. Clone size is stated in some rows and not others, as once, few, many or a class when expanded.

j_call: TRBJ2-6; v_call: TRBV4-3; d_call: -; clone_size: -; cdr3_aa: CAGSSGTLKGANVLTF; cdr3_nt: TGCGCCGGGAGCTCGGGCACCCTAAAAGGGGCCAACGTCCTGACTTTC
j_call: TRBJ1-2; v_call: TRBV7-9; d_call: -; clone_size: few; cdr3_aa: CASIPAVTDRRGYTF; cdr3_nt: TGTGCCAGCATCCCGGCAGTCACGGACCGGAGAGGCTACACCTTC
j_call: TRBJ2-1; v_call: TRBV5-1; d_call: TRBD2; clone_size: many; cdr3_aa: CASSSTSGSYNEQFF; cdr3_nt: TGTGCCAGCAGCTCGACTAGCGGGAGTTACAATGAGCAGTTCTTC
j_call: TRBJ1-1; v_call: TRBV25-1; d_call: TRBD1; clone_size: -; cdr3_aa: CASRETGGYTEAFF; cdr3_nt: TGTGCCAGCAGGGAGACAGGGGGATACACTGAAGCTTTCTTT
j_call: TRBJ2-3; v_call: TRBV6-5; d_call: TRBD2; clone_size: many; cdr3_aa: CASSPQLAGADTQYF; cdr3_nt: TGTGCCAGCAGTCCGCAACTAGCGGGAGCAGATACGCAGTATTTT
j_call: TRBJ2-7; v_call: TRBV20-1; d_call: TRBD1; clone_size: -; cdr3_aa: CSARDRDRSFAEQYF; cdr3_nt: TGCAGTGCTAGAGACCGGGACAGGAGTTTCGCCGAGCAGTACTTC
j_call: TRBJ1-2; v_call: TRBV12-3/TRBV12-4; d_call: -; clone_size: few; cdr3_aa: CASSLGGHSGYTF; cdr3_nt: TGTGCCAGCAGTTTGGGGGGACATAGCGGCTACACCTTC
j_call: TRBJ2-5; v_call: TRBV6-1; d_call: TRBD2; clone_size: few; cdr3_aa: CASSEEDGRAQETQYF; cdr3_nt: TGTGCCAGCAGTGAAGAAGACGGGAGGGCACAAGAGACCCAGTACTTC
j_call: TRBJ2-7; v_call: TRBV10-2; d_call: TRBD2; clone_size: once; cdr3_aa: CASSERGRAGEQYF; cdr3_nt: TGCGCCAGCAGTGAGCGTGGGAGGGCCGGCGAGCAGTACTTC
j_call: TRBJ1-2; v_call: TRBV29-1; d_call: -; clone_size: -; cdr3_aa: CSVRELQVTSGYTF; cdr3_nt: TGCAGCGTCAGAGAGCTTCAGGTGACTTCGGGCTACACCTTC
j_call: TRBJ2-7; v_call: TRBV13; d_call: -; clone_size: many; cdr3_aa: CASREGSNEQYF; cdr3_nt: TGTGCCAGCAGAGAGGGTAGCAACGAGCAGTACTTC
j_call: TRBJ2-3; v_call: TRBV29-1; d_call: -; clone_size: many; cdr3_aa: CSGVEENTDTQYF; cdr3_nt: TGCAGCGGGGTTGAAGAAAATACAGATACGCAGTATTTT
j_call: TRBJ2-5; v_call: TRBV12-3/TRBV12-4; d_call: TRBD2; clone_size: few; cdr3_aa: CASSLDLSGRAGETQYF; cdr3_nt: TGTGCCAGCAGTTTGGACCTTAGCGGGAGGGCCGGGGAGACCCAGTACTTC
j_call: TRBJ2-7; v_call: TRBV6-5; d_call: -; clone_size: few; cdr3_aa: CASRDYNYEQYF; cdr3_nt: TGTGCCAGCAGGGACTACAACTACGAGCAGTACTTC
j_call: TRBJ1-5; v_call: TRBV21-1; d_call: -; clone_size: few; cdr3_aa: CATLDRGLNQPQHF; cdr3_nt: TGTGCCACCCTCGACAGGGGCCTAAATCAGCCCCAGCATTTT
j_call: TRBJ1-4; v_call: TRBV12-3/TRBV12-4; d_call: TRBD1; clone_size: -; cdr3_aa: CASRDRGGEKLFF; cdr3_nt: TGTGCCAGCAGGGACAGGGGTGGTGAAAAACTGTTTTTT
j_call: TRBJ2-7; v_call: TRBV6-5; d_call: TRBD2; clone_size: -; cdr3_aa: CASTKWTSGTYEQYF; cdr3_nt: TGTGCCAGCACCAAGTGGACTAGCGGGACTTACGAGCAGTACTTC
j_call: TRBJ2-7; v_call: TRBV27; d_call: -; clone_size: few; cdr3_aa: CASSPLGPIRNEQYF; cdr3_nt: TGTGCCAGCAGCCCCCTGGGGCCGATACGCAATGAGCAGTACTTC
j_call: TRBJ2-7; v_call: TRBV27; d_call: -; clone_size: -; cdr3_aa: CASTQTLSSRAEQYF; cdr3_nt: TGTGCCAGCACCCAGACACTCTCCTCTAGAGCCGAGCAGTACTTC
j_call: TRBJ1-2; v_call: TRBV6-1; d_call: TRBD1; clone_size: few; cdr3_aa: CASSEPTTGNYGYTF; cdr3_nt: TGTGCCAGCAGTGAACCTACGACAGGGAACTATGGCTACACCTTC
j_call: TRBJ2-1; v_call: TRBV29-1; d_call: TRBD1; clone_size: -; cdr3_aa: CSVGVGTGAAWQFF; cdr3_nt: TGCAGCGTTGGCGTGGGGACAGGGGCCGCCTGGCAGTTCTTC
j_call: TRBJ1-2; v_call: TRBV20-1; d_call: -; clone_size: -; cdr3_aa: CSARVEANYGYTF; cdr3_nt: TGCAGTGCTAGGGTCGAGGCTAACTATGGCTACACCTTC
j_call: TRBJ2-4; v_call: TRBV7-3; d_call: -; clone_size: -; cdr3_aa: CASSPAGVKNIQYF; cdr3_nt: TGTGCCAGCAGCCCGGCTGGAGTCAAAAACATTCAGTACTTC
j_call: TRBJ2-7; v_call: TRBV29-1; d_call: -; clone_size: -; cdr3_aa: CSGRALGDEQYF; cdr3_nt: TGCAGCGGGAGGGCCCTCGGGGACGAGCAGTACTTC
j_call: TRBJ2-3; v_call: TRBV7-2; d_call: -; clone_size: -; cdr3_aa: CASSSLEGDTQYF; cdr3_nt: TGTGCCAGCAGCTCCTTGGAGGGAGATACGCAGTATTTT
j_call: TRBJ2-7; v_call: TRBV14; d_call: TRBD2; clone_size: -; cdr3_aa: CASSRRTSGSGVEQYF; cdr3_nt: TGTGCCAGCAGCCGCCGTACTAGCGGGAGTGGAGTCGAGCAGTACTTC
j_call: TRBJ2-1; v_call: TRBV4-3; d_call: TRBD2; clone_size: -; cdr3_aa: CASSQVAGGPNEQFF; cdr3_nt: TGCGCCAGCAGCCAAGTAGCGGGAGGGCCGAATGAGCAGTTCTTC
j_call: TRBJ2-7; v_call: TRBV20-1; d_call: TRBD2; clone_size: -; cdr3_aa: CSAKPTGLAVHEQYF; cdr3_nt: TGCAGTGCTAAACCCACGGGACTAGCGGTCCACGAGCAGTACTTC
j_call: TRBJ2-1; v_call: TRBV20-1; d_call: TRBD2; clone_size: few; cdr3_aa: CSAAASRGYEQFF; cdr3_nt: TGCAGTGCCGCTGCTTCGCGGGGGTATGAGCAGTTCTTC
j_call: TRBJ2-7; v_call: TRBV25-1; d_call: TRBD1; clone_size: few; cdr3_aa: CASSPYGQGTEQYF; cdr3_nt: TGTGCCAGCAGTCCATACGGACAGGGAACCGAGCAGTACTTC
j_call: TRBJ2-7; v_call: TRBV13; d_call: -; clone_size: -; cdr3_aa: CASSDDINHEQYF; cdr3_nt: TGTGCCAGCAGCGACGACATCAACCACGAGCAGTACTTC
j_call: TRBJ2-3; v_call: TRBV7-3; d_call: -; clone_size: -; cdr3_aa: CASSPIARDTQYF; cdr3_nt: TGTGCCAGCAGCCCAATAGCGAGAGATACGCAGTATTTT
j_call: TRBJ2-7; v_call: TRBV3-1; d_call: TRBD2; clone_size: -; cdr3_aa: CASSQDAIAGDSLYEQYF; cdr3_nt: TGTGCCAGCAGCCAAGACGCCATAGCGGGCGACAGCCTCTACGAGCAGTACTTC
j_call: TRBJ2-7; v_call: TRBV6-5; d_call: -; clone_size: few; cdr3_aa: CASSYQTGYEQYF; cdr3_nt: TGTGCCAGCAGTTATCAGACAGGTTACGAGCAGTACTTC
j_call: TRBJ1-3; v_call: TRBV29-1; d_call: TRBD1; clone_size: -; cdr3_aa: CSVGDRGGNTIYF; cdr3_nt: TGCAGCGTGGGAGACAGGGGAGGAAACACCATATATTTT
j_call: TRBJ1-2; v_call: TRBV20-1; d_call: TRBD1; clone_size: once; cdr3_aa: CSASGTGGRGYTF; cdr3_nt: TGCAGTGCTAGTGGGACAGGGGGCCGAGGCTACACCTTC
j_call: TRBJ2-6; v_call: TRBV7-9; d_call: -; clone_size: -; cdr3_aa: CASSPEEPGANVLTF; cdr3_nt: TGTGCCAGCAGCCCCGAGGAGCCTGGGGCCAACGTCCTGACTTTC
j_call: TRBJ2-5; v_call: TRBV24-1; d_call: TRBD1; clone_size: -; cdr3_aa: CATSEAGTGEETQYF; cdr3_nt: TGTGCCACCAGTGAGGCCGGGACAGGGGAAGAGACCCAGTACTTC
j_call: TRBJ2-1; v_call: TRBV5-1; d_call: TRBD1; clone_size: -; cdr3_aa: CASRGQGARWGEQFF; cdr3_nt: TGCGCCAGCAGGGGACAGGGAGCCCGCTGGGGTGAGCAGTTCTTC
j_call: TRBJ2-7; v_call: TRBV5-1; d_call: TRBD2; clone_size: -; cdr3_aa: CASRYTTSGSYEQYF; cdr3_nt: TGCGCCAGCCGATATACCACTAGCGGATCCTACGAGCAGTACTTC
j_call: TRBJ2-1; v_call: TRBV29-1; d_call: -; clone_size: few; cdr3_aa: CSVEDPASAYNEQFF; cdr3_nt: TGCAGCGTTGAAGATCCAGCTAGCGCTTACAATGAGCAGTTCTTC
j_call: TRBJ2-3; v_call: TRBV11-2; d_call: -; clone_size: few; cdr3_aa: CASSLDLWLAASTDTQYF; cdr3_nt: TGTGCCAGCAGCTTAGATTTATGGCTAGCCGCTAGCACAGATACGCAGTATTTT
j_call: TRBJ2-5; v_call: TRBV3-1; d_call: TRBD2; clone_size: -; cdr3_aa: CASSQDRTSGSLGQYF; cdr3_nt: TGTGCCAGCAGCCAAGATCGGACTAGCGGGAGTTTAGGGCAGTACTTC
j_call: TRBJ1-1; v_call: TRBV20-1; d_call: -; clone_size: -; cdr3_aa: CSARGQGEAFF; cdr3_nt: TGCAGTGCTAGAGGGCAGGGGGAAGCTTTCTTT
j_call: TRBJ2-1; v_call: TRBV20-1; d_call: TRBD2; clone_size: few; cdr3_aa: CSALAGGFGDNEQFF; cdr3_nt: TGCAGTGCATTAGCGGGAGGTTTTGGCGACAATGAGCAGTTCTTC
j_call: TRBJ2-5; v_call: TRBV12-3/TRBV12-4; d_call: -; clone_size: few; cdr3_aa: CASSSGLFGPEETQYF; cdr3_nt: TGTGCCAGCAGTTCTGGGTTGTTCGGGCCGGAAGAGACCCAGTACTTC
j_call: TRBJ2-7; v_call: TRBV2; d_call: -; clone_size: few; cdr3_aa: CASSEYPSLGSGEQYF; cdr3_nt: TGTGCCAGCAGTGAATACCCCAGTCTCGGCTCTGGCGAGCAGTACTTC
j_call: TRBJ2-1; v_call: TRBV24-1; d_call: TRBD2; clone_size: -; cdr3_aa: CATSDPRLAEYNEQFF; cdr3_nt: TGTGCCACCAGTGATCCTCGACTAGCGGAATACAATGAGCAGTTCTTC
j_call: TRBJ2-5; v_call: TRBV7-9; d_call: -; clone_size: -; cdr3_aa: CASSPTGMPWTQYF; cdr3_nt: TGTGCCAGCAGCCCCACAGGTATGCCGTGGACCCAGTACTTC
j_call: TRBJ2-1; v_call: TRBV29-1; d_call: TRBD2; clone_size: -; cdr3_aa: CSVDGGRGNEQFF; cdr3_nt: TGCAGCGTTGATGGTGGGAGGGGCAATGAGCAGTTCTTC
j_call: TRBJ2-1; v_call: TRBV20-1; d_call: TRBD2; clone_size: -; cdr3_aa: CNACRTSGSSNEQFF; cdr3_nt: TGCAATGCTTGTAGGACTAGCGGGAGCTCCAATGAGCAGTTCTTC
j_call: TRBJ2-4; v_call: TRBV12-3/TRBV12-4; d_call: -; clone_size: -; cdr3_aa: CASSLRPPPKNIQYF; cdr3_nt: TGTGCCAGCAGTTTAAGGCCGCCCCCCAAAAACATTCAGTACTTC
j_call: TRBJ1-4; v_call: TRBV28; d_call: -; clone_size: few; cdr3_aa: CASSLPDSATNEKLFF; cdr3_nt: TGTGCCAGCAGTTTACCCGACAGTGCAACTAATGAAAAACTGTTTTTT
j_call: TRBJ2-1; v_call: TRBV7-8; d_call: TRBD2; clone_size: -; cdr3_aa: CASSLAGGPLREQFF; cdr3_nt: TGTGCCAGCAGCTTAGCGGGAGGGCCTCTCAGGGAGCAGTTCTTC
j_call: TRBJ2-1; v_call: TRBV4-2; d_call: TRBD2; clone_size: -; cdr3_aa: CASRAGGNYNEQFF; cdr3_nt: TGTGCCAGCAGGGCGGGAGGCAACTACAATGAGCAGTTCTTC
j_call: TRBJ2-7; v_call: TRBV4-2; d_call: -; clone_size: -; cdr3_aa: CASSPTSFDEQYF; cdr3_nt: TGTGCCAGCAGCCCCACTAGCTTCGACGAGCAGTACTTC
j_call: TRBJ2-1; v_call: TRBV25-1; d_call: TRBD2; clone_size: -; cdr3_aa: CASSESSSGRSTNYNEQFF; cdr3_nt: TGTGCCAGCAGTGAATCGAGTAGCGGGAGATCGACCAACTACAATGAGCAGTTCTTC
j_call: TRBJ2-1; v_call: TRBV29-1; d_call: TRBD2; clone_size: -; cdr3_aa: CSGTSGDSYNEQFF; cdr3_nt: TGCAGCGGCACTAGCGGGGATTCCTACAATGAGCAGTTCTTC
j_call: TRBJ2-5; v_call: TRBV29-1; d_call: -; clone_size: -; cdr3_aa: CSVERTAYGTQYF; cdr3_nt: TGCAGCGTTGAAAGGACGGCCTATGGGACCCAGTACTTC
j_call: TRBJ2-1; v_call: TRBV7-2; d_call: TRBD2; clone_size: -; cdr3_aa: CASSSIGLAGSNEQFF; cdr3_nt: TGTGCCAGCAGCTCAATAGGACTAGCGGGCTCCAATGAGCAGTTCTTC